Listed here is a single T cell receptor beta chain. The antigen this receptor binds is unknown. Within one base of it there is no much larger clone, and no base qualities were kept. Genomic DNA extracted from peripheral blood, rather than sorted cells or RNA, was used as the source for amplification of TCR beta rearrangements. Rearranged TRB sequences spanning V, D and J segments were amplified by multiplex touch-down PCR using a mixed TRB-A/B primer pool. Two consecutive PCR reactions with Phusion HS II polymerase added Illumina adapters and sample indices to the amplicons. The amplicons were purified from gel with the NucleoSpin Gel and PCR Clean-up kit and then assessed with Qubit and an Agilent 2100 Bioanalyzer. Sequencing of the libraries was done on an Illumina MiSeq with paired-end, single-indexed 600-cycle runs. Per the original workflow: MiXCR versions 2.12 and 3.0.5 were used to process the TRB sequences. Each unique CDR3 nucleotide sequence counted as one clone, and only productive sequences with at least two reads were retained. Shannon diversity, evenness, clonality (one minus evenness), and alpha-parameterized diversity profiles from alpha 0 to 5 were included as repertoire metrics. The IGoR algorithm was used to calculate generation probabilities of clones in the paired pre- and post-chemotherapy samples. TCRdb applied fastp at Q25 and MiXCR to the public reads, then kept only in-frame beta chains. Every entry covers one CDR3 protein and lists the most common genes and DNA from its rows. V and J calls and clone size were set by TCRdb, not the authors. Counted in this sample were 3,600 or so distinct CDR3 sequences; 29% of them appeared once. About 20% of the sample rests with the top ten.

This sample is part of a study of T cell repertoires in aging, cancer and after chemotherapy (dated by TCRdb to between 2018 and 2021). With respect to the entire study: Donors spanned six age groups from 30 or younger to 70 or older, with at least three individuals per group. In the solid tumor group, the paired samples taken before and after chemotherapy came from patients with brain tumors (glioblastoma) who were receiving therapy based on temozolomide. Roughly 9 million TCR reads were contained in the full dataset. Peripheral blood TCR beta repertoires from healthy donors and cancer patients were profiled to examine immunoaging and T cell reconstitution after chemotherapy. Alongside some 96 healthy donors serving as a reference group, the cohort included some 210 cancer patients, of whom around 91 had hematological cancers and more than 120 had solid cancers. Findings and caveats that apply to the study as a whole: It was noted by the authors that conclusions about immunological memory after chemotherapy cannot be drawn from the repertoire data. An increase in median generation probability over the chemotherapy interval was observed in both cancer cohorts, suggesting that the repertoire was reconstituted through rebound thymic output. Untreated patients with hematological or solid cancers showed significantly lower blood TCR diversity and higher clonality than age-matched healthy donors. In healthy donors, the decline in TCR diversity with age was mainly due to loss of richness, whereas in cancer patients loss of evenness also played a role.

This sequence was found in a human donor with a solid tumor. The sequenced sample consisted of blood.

The DNA is TGCAGCGCGGGGGCCTCTGGGAACTATGGCTACACCTTC. Translated, this is CSAGASGNYGYTF. The chain joins TRBV29-1 to TRBJ1-2; matching of 6 bases hints at TRBD1 as the D gene. Taken from the germline V gene, the CDR1 and CDR2 loops are SQVTM and ANQGSEA. The CDR3 starts with the cysteine, ends with the phenylalanine, and has 13 residues. Only the CDR3 region is kept as DNA, spanning 39 bases read in frame from base 1. Cut back by 7 bases and 2 bases, the V and J ends lie 14 bases apart. With all but the CDR3 taken from the reference TRBV29-1 and TRBJ1-2 genes, the full variable domain is: SAVISQKPSRDICQRGTSLTIQCQVDSQVTMMFWYRQQPGQSLTLIATANQGSEATYESGFVIDKFPISRPNLTFSTLTVSNMSPEDSSIYLCSAGASGNYGYTFGSGTRLTVV.